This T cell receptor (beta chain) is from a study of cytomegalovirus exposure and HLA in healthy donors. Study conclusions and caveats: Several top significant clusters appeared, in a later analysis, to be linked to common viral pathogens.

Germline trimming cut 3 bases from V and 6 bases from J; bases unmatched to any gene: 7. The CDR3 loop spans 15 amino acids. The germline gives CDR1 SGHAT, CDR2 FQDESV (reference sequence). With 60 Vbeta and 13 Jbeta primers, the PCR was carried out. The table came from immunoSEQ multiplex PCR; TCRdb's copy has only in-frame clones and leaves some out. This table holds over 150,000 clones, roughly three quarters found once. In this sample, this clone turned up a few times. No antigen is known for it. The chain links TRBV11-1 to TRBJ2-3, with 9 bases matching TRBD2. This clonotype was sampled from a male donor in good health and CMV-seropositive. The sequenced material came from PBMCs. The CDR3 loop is CASSFRGTSWDTQYF. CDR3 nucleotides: TGTGCCAGCAGCTTCCGAGGGACTAGCTGGGATACGCAGTATTTT.